What follows describes a single T cell receptor beta chain. Its target is unknown. The data were taken from a study of cytomegalovirus exposure and HLA in healthy donors. The PCR made use of 60 Vbeta and 13 Jbeta primers. In the source study's methods: In a later analysis, the count reached some 75 million unique TCR beta chains, with 10 million to 11 million shared. The method was immunoSEQ multiplex PCR; TCRdb's version includes in-frame clones alone and lacks a portion of them. V, J and clone size are taken as reported in that table, and D and trimming were inferred from the DNA itself. The table has 110,000 to 150,000 clones, under 90% seen once; the top ten hold roughly 2.5%. General observations from the study: In a later analysis, compared with equally common non-associated chains, HLA-associated beta chains were more expanded. The authors excluded some V segments, including TRBV6-2 and TRBV6-3, as indistinguishable.

The V gene's germline CDR1 is LNHNV and CDR2 YYDKDF (reference sequence). V was cut by 1 base and J by 0 bases, with 10 bases left in between. CDR3 size: 16 residues. Source material: PBMCs. The receptor comes from a boy aged 2 to 10 in good health and CMV-seronegative. V usage is TRBV15 and J usage is TRBJ1-5; no definite D call. The CDR3 region has the DNA TGTGCCACCAGCAGAGCGTCTGGAGTTAGCAATCAGCCCCAGCATTTT. This gives the protein CATSRASGVSNQPQHF.